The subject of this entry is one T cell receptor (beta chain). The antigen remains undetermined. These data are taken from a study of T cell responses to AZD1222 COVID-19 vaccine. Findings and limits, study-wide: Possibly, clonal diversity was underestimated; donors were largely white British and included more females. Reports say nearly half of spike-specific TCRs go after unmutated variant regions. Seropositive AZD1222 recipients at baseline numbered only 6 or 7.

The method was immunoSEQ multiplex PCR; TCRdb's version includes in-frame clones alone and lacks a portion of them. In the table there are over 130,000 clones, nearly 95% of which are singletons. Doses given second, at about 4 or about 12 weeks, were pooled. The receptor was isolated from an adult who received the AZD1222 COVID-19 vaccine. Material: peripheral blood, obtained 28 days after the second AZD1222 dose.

Here the CDR3 reads CASRDRGQSSGNTIYF. The CDR3 nucleotides read TGCGCCAGCCGGGACAGGGGGCAGAGCTCTGGAAACACCATATATTTT. The gene calls are TRBV10-2 and TRBJ1-3, with 12 nucleotides matching TRBD1. Germline V lookup: CDR1 WSHSY, CDR2 SAAADI. The CDR3 is made up of 16 amino acids. The ends lost 8 bases at V and 0 bases at J; junction bases unmatched: 5.